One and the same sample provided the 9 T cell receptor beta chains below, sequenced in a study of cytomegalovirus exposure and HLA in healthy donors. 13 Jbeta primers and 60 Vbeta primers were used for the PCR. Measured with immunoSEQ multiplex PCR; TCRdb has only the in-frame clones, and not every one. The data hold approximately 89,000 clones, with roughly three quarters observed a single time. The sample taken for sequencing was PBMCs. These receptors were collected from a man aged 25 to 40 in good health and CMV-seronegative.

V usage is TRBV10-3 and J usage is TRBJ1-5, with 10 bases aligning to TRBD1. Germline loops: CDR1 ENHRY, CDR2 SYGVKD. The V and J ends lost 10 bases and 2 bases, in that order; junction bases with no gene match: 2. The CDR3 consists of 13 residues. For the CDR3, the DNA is TGTGCCACCGGACAGGGGGGCAATCAGCCCCAGCATTTT. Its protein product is CATGQGGNQPQHF.

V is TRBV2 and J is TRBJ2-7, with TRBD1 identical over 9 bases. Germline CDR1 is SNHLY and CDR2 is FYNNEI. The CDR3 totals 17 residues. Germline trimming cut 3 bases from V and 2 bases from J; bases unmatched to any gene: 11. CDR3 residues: CASSDLLGDREPYEQYF. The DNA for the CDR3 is TGTGCCAGCAGTGACTTGTTAGGGGACAGGGAGCCCTACGAGCAGTACTTC.

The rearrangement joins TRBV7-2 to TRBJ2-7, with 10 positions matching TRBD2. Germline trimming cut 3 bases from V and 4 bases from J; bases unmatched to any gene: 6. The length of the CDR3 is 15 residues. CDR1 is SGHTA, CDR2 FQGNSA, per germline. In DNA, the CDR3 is TGTGCCAGCAGCTTCGTCGCTAGCGGGAGTTACGAGCAGTACTTC. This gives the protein CASSFVASGSYEQYF.

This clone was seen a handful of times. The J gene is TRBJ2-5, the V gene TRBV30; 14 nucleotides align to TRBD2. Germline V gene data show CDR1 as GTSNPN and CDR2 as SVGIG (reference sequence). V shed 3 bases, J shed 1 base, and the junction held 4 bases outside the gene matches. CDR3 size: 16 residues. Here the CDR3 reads CAWRRTSGGIQETQYF. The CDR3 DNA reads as TGTGCCTGGAGAAGGACTAGCGGGGGGATCCAAGAGACCCAGTACTTC.

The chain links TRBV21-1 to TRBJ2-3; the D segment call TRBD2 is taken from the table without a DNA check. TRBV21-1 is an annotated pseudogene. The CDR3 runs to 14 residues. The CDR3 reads CASKTSGSTDTQYF. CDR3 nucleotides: TGTGCCAGCAAGACTAGCGGGAGCACAGATACGCAGTATTTT.

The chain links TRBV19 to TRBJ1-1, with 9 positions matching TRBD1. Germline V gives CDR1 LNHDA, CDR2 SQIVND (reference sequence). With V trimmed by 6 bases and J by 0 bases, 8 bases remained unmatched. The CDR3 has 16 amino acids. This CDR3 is CASRDIGTGLNTEAFF. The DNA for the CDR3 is TGTGCCAGTAGAGACATCGGGACAGGGTTGAACACTGAAGCTTTCTTT.

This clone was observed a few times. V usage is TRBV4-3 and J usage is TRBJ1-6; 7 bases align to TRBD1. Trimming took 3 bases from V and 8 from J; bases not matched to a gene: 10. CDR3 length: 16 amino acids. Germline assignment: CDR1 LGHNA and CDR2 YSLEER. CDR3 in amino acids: CASSQNYLQGYSPLHF. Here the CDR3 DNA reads TGCGCCAGCAGCCAGAACTATCTACAGGGGTATTCACCCCTCCACTTT.

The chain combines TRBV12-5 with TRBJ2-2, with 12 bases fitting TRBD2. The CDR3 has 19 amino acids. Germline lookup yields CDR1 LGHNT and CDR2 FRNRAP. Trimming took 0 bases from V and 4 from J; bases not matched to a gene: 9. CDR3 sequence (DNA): TGTGCTAGTGGTTTGGTACTAGCGGGAGGATGGTCGGGCACCGGGGAGCTGTTTTTT. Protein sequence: CASGLVLAGGWSGTGELFF.

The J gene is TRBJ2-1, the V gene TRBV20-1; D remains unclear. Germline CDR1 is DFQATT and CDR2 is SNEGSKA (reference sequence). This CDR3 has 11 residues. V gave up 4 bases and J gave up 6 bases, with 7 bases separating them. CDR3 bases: TGCAGTGCTACCCCATTCAATGAGCAGTTCTTC. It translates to CSATPFNEQFF.